The text below deals with one T cell receptor (beta chain). The antigen remains undetermined. It was with unique molecular identifiers that the TCRbeta library was prepared. One entry per CDR3 protein results from TCRdb running MiXCR on the PCR reads. This table has about 180,000 distinct CDR3 sequences, approximately 12% appearing once. The CDR3 runs 15 residues. V trimming: 3 bases; J trimming: 4 bases; junction bases outside the gene matches: 7. Looked up from germline, CDR1 is LNHDA and CDR2 is SQIVND (reference sequence). These data come from a study of T-cell reconstitution after alpha-beta-depleted transplantation in children. Study findings and constraints: A year post-transplant, T-cell counts and diversity derived mostly from newly produced T cells. Several hundred expanded graft clones reportedly gave rise to the alpha-beta T cells present about two months after transplant.

This clonotype was obtained from a boy aged 2 to 10 with acute myeloid leukemia, due to receive a stem cell transplant. V and J are TRBV19 and TRBJ2-3; TRBD2 matches at 7 bases. Sequencing was performed on PBMCs, taken before TCRalphabeta/CD19-depleted stem cell transplant. The DNA for the CDR3 is TGTGCCAGTAGTATTGGGACTACTCTTTCAGATACGCAGTATTTT. This gives the protein CASSIGTTLSDTQYF.